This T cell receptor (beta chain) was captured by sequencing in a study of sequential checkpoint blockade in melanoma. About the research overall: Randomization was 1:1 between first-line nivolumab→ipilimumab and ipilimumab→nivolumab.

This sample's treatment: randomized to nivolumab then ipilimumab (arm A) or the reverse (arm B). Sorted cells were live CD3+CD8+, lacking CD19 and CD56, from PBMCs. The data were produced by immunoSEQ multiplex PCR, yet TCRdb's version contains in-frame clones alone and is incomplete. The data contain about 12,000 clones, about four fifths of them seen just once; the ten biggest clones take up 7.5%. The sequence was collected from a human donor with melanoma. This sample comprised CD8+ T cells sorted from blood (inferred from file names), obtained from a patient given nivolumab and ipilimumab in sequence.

DNA for the CDR3: TGTGCCAGCTCAGTGGGACAGGGTAACCACGAGCAGTACTTC. Translating gives CASSVGQGNHEQYF. The rearrangement uses TRBV18 and TRBJ2-7; 9 bases are shared with TRBD1. Germline V gene data show CDR1 as KGHSH and CDR2 as LQKENI. The V and J ends lost 5 bases and 5 bases, in that order; junction bases with no gene match: 7. The CDR3 spans 14 residues. The variable domain in full, completed from reference TRBV18 and TRBJ2-7, reads NAGVMQNPRHLVRRRGQEARLRCSPMKGHSHVYWYRQLPEEGLKFMVYLQKENIIDESGMPKERFSAEFPKEGPSILRIQQVVRGDSAAYFCASSVGQGNHEQYFGPGTRLTVT.